What follows are 14 T cell receptor beta chains derived from one specimen sequenced in a study of identical twins (dated by TCRdb to about 2016). Receptor libraries were prepared by 5' RACE. The sample was run on an Illumina HiSeq 2000. TCRdb cleaned the public reads at Q25 with fastp, built clones with MiXCR and kept in-frame beta chains. Entries that share a CDR3 protein sequence are merged under the most common genes and DNA. Counted in this sample were about 700,000 distinct CDR3 sequences; 5.5% to 6.5% of them appeared once. Together, the top ten hold 1.5% to 2% of the sample. Sequencing used naive T cells sorted from blood. According to the study, the label for this sample's cell subset or site signals: cells isolated with a human naive T-cell isolation kit. These receptors were collected from a young man in good health.

This clonotype occurred many times. The chain joins TRBV24-1 to TRBJ2-1, with D possibly TRBD1 on 6 matching bases. With 5 bases removed from V and 3 bases from J, the gap between germline ends came to 16 bases. The CDR3 totals 16 residues. Germline lookup yields CDR1 KGHDR and CDR2 SFDVKD. For the CDR3, the DNA is TGTGCCACCAGTGGTATACAGGGAGACCACTACAATGAGCAGTTCTTC. The encoded protein is CATSGIQGDHYNEQFF.

The sample holds a few counts of this clonotype. The chain couples TRBV30 to TRBJ2-5, with D uncertain. CDR1 and CDR2 from the germline V gene are GTSNPN and SVGIG (reference sequence). Trimming took 4 bases from V and 3 from J, leaving 15 bases between them. CDR3 length equals 14 residues. The CDR3 bases are TGTGCCTGGACTGGAATGGACCGTGAAGAGACCCAGTACTTC. This translates into CAWTGMDREETQYF.

This chain links TRBV20-1 with TRBJ1-5; a possible D gene is TRBD1 (5 bases). Trimming left V 7 bases short and J 2 bases short, with 12 bases between. The V gene's germline CDR1 is DFQATT and CDR2 SNEGSKA (reference sequence). The CDR3 sequence is 13 residues long. CDR3 coding DNA: TGCAGTGGGAGGAGGGGTGGCAATCAGCCCCAGCATTTT. Residues: CSGRRGGNQPQHF.

On this clonotype: Possible read error: a much larger clone is one base away. The conserved final phenylalanine or tryptophan is absent from the CDR3, which likely points to a read error. V usage is TRBV4-3 and J usage is TRBJ1-1, with 9 bases that match TRBD1. The V segment lost 1 base and the J segment 5 bases; nucleotides outside the gene matches: 5. Germline CDR1 and CDR2: LGHNA and YSLEER. The CDR3 sequence is 15 residues long. In DNA, the CDR3 is TGCGCCAGCAGCCAAGGGGACAGGGTAGGAACTGAAGCTTTCCTT. Amino acid sequence: CASSQGDRVGTEAFL.

This clonotype was counted many times. The chain links TRBV20-1 to TRBJ2-1; TRBD2 aligns across 7 bases. Germline V gene data show CDR1 as DFQATT and CDR2 as SNEGSKA (reference sequence). CDR3 length equals 15 residues. Trimming took 5 bases from V and 3 from J; bases not matched to a gene: 10. The CDR3 coding sequence is TGCAGTGCTCTCGATTTAGCGGGTGGCTACAATGAGCAGTTCTTC. It translates to CSALDLAGGYNEQFF.

This clonotype was recorded at least ten times. This rearrangement joins TRBV5-1 to TRBJ2-3, with 13 bases fitting TRBD2. Germline CDR1 and CDR2: SGHRS and YFSETQ. The CDR3 runs to 16 residues. With V trimmed by 4 bases and J by 2 bases, 4 bases remained unmatched. CDR3 bases: TGCGCCAGCAGCCCCGGGACTAGCGGGGTCACAGATACGCAGTATTTT. It translates to CASSPGTSGVTDTQYF.

This clonotype appeared a few times. The V gene is TRBV7-2, the J gene TRBJ2-2, with 8 bases matching TRBD1. CDR1 and CDR2 from the germline V gene are SGHTA and FQGNSA. CDR3 length: 14 amino acids. V lost 8 bases and J lost 6; bases outside the gene matches: 8. DNA of the CDR3: TGTGCCAGCTCGGACAGGGAATATGCCGGGGAGCTGTTTTTT. Translating it yields CASSDREYAGELFF.

This clonotype has a count of ten or more. This sequence joins TRBV28 and TRBJ1-2, with 7 bases that match TRBD1. This CDR3 is built from 16 residues. Germline lookup yields CDR1 MDHEN and CDR2 SYDVKM. The trim removed 3 bases at V and 4 bases at J, leaving 11 bases unmatched. The CDR3 sequence: CASSFEGALRGYGYTF. CDR3 bases: TGTGCCAGCAGTTTCGAGGGGGCGCTACGCGGCTATGGCTACACCTTC.

This clonotype was observed at least ten times. The junction shows a germline mismatch at one end, possibly a read error. V usage is TRBV7-2 and J usage is TRBJ2-7; TRBD1 is a possible D gene (6 bases). CDR1 is SGHTA and CDR2 is FQGNSA in the germline V gene. The length of the CDR3 is 13 residues. The CDR3, as DNA: TGTGCCAGCAGGTTAGGGGGTAGCTACGAGCAGTACTTC. Its protein is CASRLGGSYEQYF.

This clonotype was detected many times. V usage is TRBV12-3 or TRBV12-4 and J usage is TRBJ1-1; the D gene is possibly TRBD1 (5 bases). This CDR3 spans 14 amino acids. V lost 5 bases to trimming and J lost 4 bases, with 14 bases between them. The DNA of the CDR3 is TGTGCCAGCAGTGCAGGGAGGCTCGGCACTGAAGCTTTCTTT. This sequence encodes CASSAGRLGTEAFF.

This sequence joins TRBV7-2 and TRBJ2-7, with TRBD2 as a possible D gene (6 bases). The CDR3 spans 16 residues. Germline V gene sequence: CDR1 SGHTA, CDR2 FQGNSA. V was shortened by 5 bases and J by 0 bases, with 17 bases between the two germline ends. The CDR3 here is CASSPWVASDSYEQYF. The CDR3 DNA reads as TGTGCCAGCAGCCCCTGGGTTGCTAGCGACTCCTACGAGCAGTACTTC.

This clonotype has a count of ten or more. The V and J genes are TRBV27 and TRBJ2-7; D not resolved. This CDR3 spans 16 amino acids. The germline gives CDR1 MNHEY, CDR2 SMNVEV (reference sequence). Deletions cut 2 bases from V and 0 bases from J, with 14 bases between. CDR3 sequence (DNA): TGTGCCAGCAGTTTAAAGGCGCCCGAGTTCTCCTACGAGCAGTACTTC. This encodes CASSLKAPEFSYEQYF.

This clonotype was recorded at least ten times. The V call is TRBV7-9, the J call TRBJ2-1; D remains unclear. V was shortened by 0 bases and J by 5 bases, with 11 bases between the two germline ends. CDR1 SEHNR and CDR2 FQNEAQ come from the germline V gene (reference sequence). The CDR3 consists of 15 residues. The CDR3 DNA reads TGTGCCAGCAGCTTAGCGGGCGCAACGAACAATGAGCAGTTCTTC. Its translation is CASSLAGATNNEQFF. Based on the CDR3 plus reference TRBV7-9 and TRBJ2-1, the full variable domain is DTGVSQNPRHKITKRGQNVTFRCDPISEHNRLYWYRQTLGQGPEFLTYFQNEAQLEKSRLLSDRFSAERPKGSFSTLEIQRTEQGDSAMYLCASSLAGATNNEQFFGPGTRLTVL.

The rearrangement uses TRBV20-1 and TRBJ1-2; 8 nucleotides agree with TRBD1. J lost 5 bases, V lost 6 bases, and 5 bases had no gene match. The CDR3 length is 12 residues. CDR1 and CDR2 (germline): DFQATT, SNEGSKA (reference sequence). The DNA for the CDR3 is TGCAGTGCCCAAGGACAGGGTTATGGCTACACCTTC. Its protein product is CSAQGQGYGYTF.